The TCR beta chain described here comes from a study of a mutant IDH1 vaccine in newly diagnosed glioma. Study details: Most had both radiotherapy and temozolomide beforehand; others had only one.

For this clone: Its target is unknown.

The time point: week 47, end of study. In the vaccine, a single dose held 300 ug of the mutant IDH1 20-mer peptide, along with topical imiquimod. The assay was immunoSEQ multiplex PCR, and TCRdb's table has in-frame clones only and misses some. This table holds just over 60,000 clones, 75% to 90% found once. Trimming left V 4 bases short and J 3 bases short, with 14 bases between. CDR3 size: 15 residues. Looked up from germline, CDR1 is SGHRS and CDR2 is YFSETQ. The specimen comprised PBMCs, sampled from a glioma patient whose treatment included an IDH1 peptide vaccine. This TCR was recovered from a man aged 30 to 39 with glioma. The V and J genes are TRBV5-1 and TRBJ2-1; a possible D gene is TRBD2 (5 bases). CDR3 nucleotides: TGCGCCAGCAGCATAGTCGGGGTGAGCTACAATGAGCAGTTCTTC. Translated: CASSIVGVSYNEQFF.